The rows below give T cell receptor beta chains drawn from one sample of a study of blood T cell repertoires in COVID-19. The repertoire was sequenced with immunoSEQ multiplex PCR; TCRdb's copy has only in-frame clones and lacks some. In the table there are about 89,000 clones, 88% of which are singletons. The sample consisted of peripheral blood. These receptors all stem from a man in his sixties with acute or convalescent COVID-19. The CDR3 runs from the conserved cysteine through the conserved F or W. The D gene is left open where the match is weak. Size values are once, few and many counts, or a class for expanded clones, and some rows have none.

TRBJ2-7,TRBD1,TRBV19,.,TGTGCCAGTAGTCCGGAGGGGACAGGGGCGATGGAGCAGTACTTC,CASSPEGTGAMEQYF
TRBJ2-7,TRBD1,TRBV19,.,TGTGCCAGTAGTATCACAGGGGGTACCAACGAGCAGTACTTC,CASSITGGTNEQYF
TRBJ2-7,TRBD1,TRBV11-2,.,TGTGCCAGCAGCTTGGGACAGTCTATAGCCTACGAGCAGTACTTC,CASSLGQSIAYEQYF
TRBJ2-2,.,TRBV19,.,TGTGCCAGTAGTATGGGTACCCCTAGGAAGAACACCGGGGAGCTGTTTTTT,CASSMGTPRKNTGELFF
TRBJ1-4,.,TRBV10-3,few,TGTGCCATCAGTCGAGGGGGGGGACCTAATGAAAAACTGTTTTTT,CAISRGGGPNEKLFF
TRBJ2-2,.,TRBV5-1,.,TGCGCCAGCAGCTTAACTTCCGGGTTTAACACCGGGGAGCTGTTTTTT,CASSLTSGFNTGELFF
TRBJ2-5,.,TRBV7-9,.,TGTGCCAGCAGCTTCCGCCCGACAGGCAGGTACCAAGAGACCCAGTACTTC,CASSFRPTGRYQETQYF
TRBJ1-4,TRBD1,TRBV5-1,few,TGCGCCAGCAACGACAGGGTCAGTGAAAAACTGTTTTTT,CASNDRVSEKLFF
TRBJ1-4,.,TRBV30,.,TGTGCCTGGAATCCCGGCAGGGGAGGGGAAAAACTGTTTTTT,CAWNPGRGGEKLFF
TRBJ1-2,.,TRBV12-3/TRBV12-4,.,TGTGCCAGCAGGGAGACAGCTAACTATGGCTACACCTTC,CASRETANYGYTF
TRBJ2-7,TRBD1,TRBV6-1,.,TGTGCCAGCAGTGAAGCAGGGGGCCCATACGAGCAGTACTTC,CASSEAGGPYEQYF
TRBJ2-1,.,TRBV5-4,.,TGTGCCAGCAGCACCAGCGGGTCCTACAATGAGCAGTTCTTC,CASSTSGSYNEQFF
TRBJ1-6,TRBD1,TRBV5-8,.,TGTGCCAGCAGCTGGGACAGTGATTCACCCCTCCACTTT,CASSWDSDSPLHF
TRBJ2-1,.,TRBV11-3,few,TGTGCCAGCAGCGAGGCATTACAGGGAAATGAGCAGTTCTTC,CASSEALQGNEQFF
TRBJ2-5,.,TRBV2,few,TGTGCCAGCGGGGAGGGGGGGCCTCAGACCCAGTACTTC,CASGEGGPQTQYF
TRBJ2-5,TRBD2,TRBV9,.,TGTGCCAGCAGTCCTAGCGGATTCCAAGAGACCCAGTACTTC,CASSPSGFQETQYF
TRBJ2-7,TRBD1,TRBV14,.,TGTGCCAGCAGCAGTAGGAACAGGGGAACCTACGAGCAGTACTTC,CASSSRNRGTYEQYF
TRBJ2-5,.,TRBV6-5,.,TGTGCCAGCAGGAAAATAGGACAAAACCAAGAGACCCAGTACTTC,CASRKIGQNQETQYF
TRBJ1-1,TRBD1,TRBV6-1,.,TGTGCCAGCAGTGAATACCTGACAGGGAGGACTGAAGCTTTCTTT,CASSEYLTGRTEAFF